This is a list of T cell receptor beta chains from one sample in a study of OX40 agonist ivuxolimab in advanced cancers. This table comes from immunoSEQ multiplex PCR, and its TCRdb copy is limited to in-frame clones, with some not included. The sample holds about 80,000 clones, 87% seen once. The starting material was CD4+ or CD8+ T cells sorted from blood, obtained in a trial of the OX40 agonist ivuxolimab. The receptors were sampled from an adult with an advanced solid tumor such as melanoma, head and neck, liver or kidney cancer. The conserved cysteine and the conserved F or W are not part of the CDR3 here. The D gene is left open where the match is weak.

d_call j_call v_call cdr3_aa
- TRBJ1-1 TRBV7-9 ASSLGTPNTEAF
- TRBJ2-3 TRBV5-1 ASSSPGARTDTQY
TRBD2 TRBJ2-1 TRBV14 ASSQERGDYNEQF
- TRBJ2-3 TRBV6-4 ASSSSGTTDTQY
- TRBJ1-1 TRBV29-1 SVGESRRVNTEAF
- TRBJ2-3 TRBV7-2 ASSPGAGAYTQY
TRBD1 TRBJ1-2 TRBV6-6 ASRAQTGTGYT
- TRBJ2-7 TRBV7-9 ASSLGLAYEQY
- TRBJ2-2 TRBV30 AWTPLRGLGGELF
- TRBJ2-5 TRBV6-1 ASRPGGRETQY
- TRBJ1-2 TRBV18 ASSPNLNYGYT
- TRBJ2-7 TRBV30 AWSVSSGLAYEQY
- TRBJ1-1 TRBV11-2 ASSYGGIVTEAF
TRBD2 TRBJ2-1 TRBV7-3 ASSLTREGYNEQF
TRBD1 TRBJ2-7 TRBV28 ASSLLGQGSYEQY
TRBD1 TRBJ2-2 TRBV11-2 ASSSHRTGSTGELF
- TRBJ1-4 TRBV7-9 ASSLEGGGLF
- TRBJ1-2 TRBV27 ASSTRPGVSPGGYT
TRBD2 TRBJ2-5 TRBV5-1 ASSPSGVIQETQY
- TRBJ2-7 TRBV7-3 ASSLTAGAYEQY
- TRBJ2-5 TRBV29-1 SALRPQETQY
- TRBJ2-1 TRBV19 ASRKGQKFSYNEQF
TRBD2 TRBJ2-2 TRBV7-6 ASSLAVNTGELF
- TRBJ2-7 TRBV7-3 ASSLRAGRPYEQY
TRBD1 TRBJ1-1 TRBV19 ASSTGPGQGLMNTEAF
TRBD1 TRBJ2-5 TRBV7-9 ASSLGTGEKETQY
TRBD2 TRBJ2-7 TRBV5-8 ASSLEGGRLSYEQY
- TRBJ1-1 TRBV6-5 ASRQTGGVMRVF
- TRBJ1-5 TRBV5-8 ASSLGAGGNQPQH
TRBD2 TRBJ2-5 TRBV5-6 ASSLGTSGSLIKTQY
- TRBJ2-1 TRBV2 ASRLQDLRYNEQF
TRBD1 TRBJ1-1 TRBV18 ASSPGQQNTEAF
- TRBJ1-5 TRBV6-5 ASSYSNRGNQPQH
- TRBJ1-2 TRBV6-5 ASSQRGYDGYT
- TRBJ1-1 TRBV5-1 ASSLADRGEAF
- TRBJ1-6 TRBV2 ASSSRGARSYNSPLH
- TRBJ1-2 TRBV28 ATVKTGGIVLNYGYT
- TRBJ2-7 TRBV7-2 ASSQDPLSAYEQY
- TRBJ2-1 TRBV30 AWTRGILSSYNEQF
- TRBJ1-6 TRBV27 ASSLRRQDNSPLH
- TRBJ2-1 TRBV15 ATSRDGTRPF
- TRBJ1-5 TRBV6-1 ASSGGSGYSNQPQH
TRBD2 TRBJ2-1 TRBV19 ASSTMTSGAYNEQF
- TRBJ1-3 TRBV18 ASSPEISSGNTIY
- TRBJ2-2 TRBV30 AWINSNTPNTGELF
- TRBJ2-1 TRBV7-8 ASSELVFNEQF
- TRBJ1-4 TRBV5-4 ASSLAGGGTLF
TRBD1 TRBJ2-6 TRBV5-1 ASSLAGQGSGANVLT
- TRBJ1-6 TRBV28 ASSSRARYYNSPLH
- TRBJ1-3 TRBV5-1 ASSLVGSSGNTIY
- TRBJ2-7 TRBV7-9 ASSLVGGPGDEQY
- TRBJ1-5 TRBV5-8 ASSRSGLNSNQPQH
- TRBJ2-2 TRBV4-3 ASSQEGASPTGELF
- TRBJ2-5 TRBV5-1 ASSLRPSREETQY
TRBD1 TRBJ1-6 TRBV2 ASSIRGRGRGDSPLH
- TRBJ2-5 TRBV4-3 ASSLTPYQETQY
- TRBJ2-5 TRBV10-1 ASSESSSRETQY